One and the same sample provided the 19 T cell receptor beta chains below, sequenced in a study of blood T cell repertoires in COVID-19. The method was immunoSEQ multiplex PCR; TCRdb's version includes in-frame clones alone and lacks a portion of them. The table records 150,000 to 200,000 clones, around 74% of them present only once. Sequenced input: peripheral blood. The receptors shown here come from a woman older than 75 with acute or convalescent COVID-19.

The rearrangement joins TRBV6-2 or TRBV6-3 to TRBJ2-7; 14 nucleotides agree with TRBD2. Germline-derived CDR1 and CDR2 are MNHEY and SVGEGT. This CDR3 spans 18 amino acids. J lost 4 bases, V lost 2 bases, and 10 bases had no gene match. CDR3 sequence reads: CASSYEYRLAGGSYEQYF. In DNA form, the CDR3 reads TGTGCCAGCAGTTACGAGTATCGACTAGCGGGAGGGAGTTACGAGCAGTACTTC.

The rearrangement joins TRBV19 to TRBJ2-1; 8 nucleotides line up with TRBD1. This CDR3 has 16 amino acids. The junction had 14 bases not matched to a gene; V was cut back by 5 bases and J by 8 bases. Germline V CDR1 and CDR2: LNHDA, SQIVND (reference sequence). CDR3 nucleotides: TGTGCCAGTAGTCCCAGGGGGCCCATGATAGGCGATGAGCAGTTCTTC. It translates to CASSPRGPMIGDEQFF.

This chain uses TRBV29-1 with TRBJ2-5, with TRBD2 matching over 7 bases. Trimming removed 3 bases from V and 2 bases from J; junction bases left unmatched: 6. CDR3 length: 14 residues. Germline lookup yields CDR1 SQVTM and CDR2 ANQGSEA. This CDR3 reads CSVDGASGQETQYF. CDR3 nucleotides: TGCAGCGTTGACGGCGCTAGCGGACAAGAGACCCAGTACTTC.

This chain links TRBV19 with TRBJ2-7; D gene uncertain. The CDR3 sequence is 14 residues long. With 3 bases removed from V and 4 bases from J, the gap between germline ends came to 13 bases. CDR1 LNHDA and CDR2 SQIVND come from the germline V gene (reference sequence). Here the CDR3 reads CASSIRPPGYEQYF. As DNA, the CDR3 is TGTGCCAGTAGTATTCGTCCACCGGGTTACGAGCAGTACTTC.

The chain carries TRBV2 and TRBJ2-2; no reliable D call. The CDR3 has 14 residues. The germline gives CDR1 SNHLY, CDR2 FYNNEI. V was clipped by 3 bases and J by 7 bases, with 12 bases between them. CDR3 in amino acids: CASSDFSRNGELFF. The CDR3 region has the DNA TGTGCCAGCAGTGATTTTTCCCGTAACGGGGAGCTGTTTTTT.

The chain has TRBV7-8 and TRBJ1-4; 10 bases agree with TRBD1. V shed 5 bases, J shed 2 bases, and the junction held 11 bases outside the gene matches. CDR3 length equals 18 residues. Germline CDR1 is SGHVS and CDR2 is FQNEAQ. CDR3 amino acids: CASSTKTGGIGTNEKLFF. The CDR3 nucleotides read TGTGCCAGCAGCACAAAGACAGGGGGCATTGGCACTAATGAAAAACTGTTTTTT.

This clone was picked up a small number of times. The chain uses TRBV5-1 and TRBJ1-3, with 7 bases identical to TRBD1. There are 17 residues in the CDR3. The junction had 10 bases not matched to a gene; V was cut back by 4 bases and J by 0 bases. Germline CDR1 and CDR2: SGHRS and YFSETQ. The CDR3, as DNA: TGCGCCAGCAGCCTCGAGGGGGCTCGTTACTCTGGAAACACCATATATTTT. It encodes CASSLEGARYSGNTIYF. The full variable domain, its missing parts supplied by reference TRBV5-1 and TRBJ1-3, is KAGVTQTPRYLIKTRGQQVTLSCSPISGHRSVSWYQQTPGQGLQFLFEYFSETQRNKGNFPGRFSGRQFSNSRSEMNVSTLELGDSALYLCASSLEGARYSGNTIYFGEGSWLTVV.

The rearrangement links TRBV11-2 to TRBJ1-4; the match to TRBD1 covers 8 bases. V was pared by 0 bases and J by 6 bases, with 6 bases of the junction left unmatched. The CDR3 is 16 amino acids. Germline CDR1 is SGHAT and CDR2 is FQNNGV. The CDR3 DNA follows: TGTGCCAGCAGCTTAGATGCAGGGGGCGATCATGAAAAACTGTTTTTT. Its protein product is CASSLDAGGDHEKLFF.

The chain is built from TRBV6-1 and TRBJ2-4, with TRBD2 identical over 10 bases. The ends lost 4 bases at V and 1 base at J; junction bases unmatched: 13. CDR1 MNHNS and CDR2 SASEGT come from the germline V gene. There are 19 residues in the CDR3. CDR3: CASSGELGLAKGAKNIQYF. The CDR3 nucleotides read TGTGCCAGCAGTGGGGAACTGGGACTAGCGAAAGGGGCCAAAAACATTCAGTACTTC.

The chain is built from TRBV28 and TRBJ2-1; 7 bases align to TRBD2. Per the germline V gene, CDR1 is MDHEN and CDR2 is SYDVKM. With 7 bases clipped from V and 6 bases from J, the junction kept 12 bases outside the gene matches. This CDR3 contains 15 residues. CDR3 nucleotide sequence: TGTGCCAGCACTCCCTCGGGCGGGAGTTTCAATGAGCAGTTCTTC. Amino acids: CASTPSGGSFNEQFF.

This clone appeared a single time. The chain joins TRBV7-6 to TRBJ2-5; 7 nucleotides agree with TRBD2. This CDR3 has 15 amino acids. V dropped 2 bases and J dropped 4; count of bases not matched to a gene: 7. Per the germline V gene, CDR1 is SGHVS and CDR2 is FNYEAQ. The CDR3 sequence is CASSLTSAGGETQYF. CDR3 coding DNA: TGTGCCAGCAGCTTAACTAGCGCAGGAGGAGAGACCCAGTACTTC.

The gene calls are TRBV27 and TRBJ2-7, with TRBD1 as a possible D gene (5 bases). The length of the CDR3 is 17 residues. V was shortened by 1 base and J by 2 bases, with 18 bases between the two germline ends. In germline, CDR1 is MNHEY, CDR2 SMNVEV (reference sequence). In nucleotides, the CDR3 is TGTGCCAGCAGTTTATGGTTCCAGGGCACGGATCCCTACGAGCAGTACTTC. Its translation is CASSLWFQGTDPYEQYF.

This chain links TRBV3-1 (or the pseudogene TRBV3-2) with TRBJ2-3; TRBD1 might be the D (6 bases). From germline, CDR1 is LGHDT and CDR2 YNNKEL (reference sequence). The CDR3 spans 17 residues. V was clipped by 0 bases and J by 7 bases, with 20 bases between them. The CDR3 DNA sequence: TGTGCCAGCAGCCAAGAAGTCGCAGGGGTTAGCGCGAATACGCAGTATTTT. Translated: CASSQEVAGVSANTQYF.

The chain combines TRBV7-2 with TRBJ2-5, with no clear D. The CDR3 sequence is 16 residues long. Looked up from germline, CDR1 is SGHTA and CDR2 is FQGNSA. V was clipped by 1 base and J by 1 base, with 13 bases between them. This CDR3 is CASSLVPFSGQETQYF. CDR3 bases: TGTGCCAGCAGCTTAGTACCATTCTCGGGCCAAGAGACCCAGTACTTC.

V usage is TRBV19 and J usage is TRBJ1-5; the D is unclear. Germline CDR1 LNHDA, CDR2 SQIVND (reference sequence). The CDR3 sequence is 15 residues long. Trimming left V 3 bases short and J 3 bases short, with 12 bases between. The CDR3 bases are TGTGCCAGTAGTATTTTGGAGGGAGTCAATCAGCCCCAGCATTTT. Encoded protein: CASSILEGVNQPQHF.

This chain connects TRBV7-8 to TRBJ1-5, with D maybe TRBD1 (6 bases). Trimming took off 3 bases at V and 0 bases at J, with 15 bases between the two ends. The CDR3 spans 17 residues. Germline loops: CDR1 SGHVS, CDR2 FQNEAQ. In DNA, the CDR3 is TGTGCCAGCAGCTTCCGGGACACTGTATCTAGCAATCAGCCCCAGCATTTT. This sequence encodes CASSFRDTVSSNQPQHF.

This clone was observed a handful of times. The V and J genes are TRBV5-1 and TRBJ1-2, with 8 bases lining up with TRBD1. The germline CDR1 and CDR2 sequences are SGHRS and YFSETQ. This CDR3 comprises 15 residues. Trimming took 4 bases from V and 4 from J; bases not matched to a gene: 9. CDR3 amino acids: CASSMNRGAIYGYTF. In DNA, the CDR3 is TGCGCCAGCAGCATGAACAGGGGGGCGATCTATGGCTACACCTTC.

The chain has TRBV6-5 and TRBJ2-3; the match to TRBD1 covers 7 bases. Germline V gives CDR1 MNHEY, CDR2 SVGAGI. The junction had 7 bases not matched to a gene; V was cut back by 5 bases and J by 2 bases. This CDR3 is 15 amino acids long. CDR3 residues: CASSKRGRITDTQYF. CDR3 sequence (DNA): TGTGCCAGCAGTAAAAGGGGGCGGATCACAGATACGCAGTATTTT.

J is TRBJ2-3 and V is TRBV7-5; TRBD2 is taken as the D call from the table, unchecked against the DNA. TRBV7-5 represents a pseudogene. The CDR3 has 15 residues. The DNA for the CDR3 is TGTGTCAGAAGCTCGTCCGGGAGGCCCACAGATACGCAGTATTTT. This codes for CVRSSSGRPTDTQYF.